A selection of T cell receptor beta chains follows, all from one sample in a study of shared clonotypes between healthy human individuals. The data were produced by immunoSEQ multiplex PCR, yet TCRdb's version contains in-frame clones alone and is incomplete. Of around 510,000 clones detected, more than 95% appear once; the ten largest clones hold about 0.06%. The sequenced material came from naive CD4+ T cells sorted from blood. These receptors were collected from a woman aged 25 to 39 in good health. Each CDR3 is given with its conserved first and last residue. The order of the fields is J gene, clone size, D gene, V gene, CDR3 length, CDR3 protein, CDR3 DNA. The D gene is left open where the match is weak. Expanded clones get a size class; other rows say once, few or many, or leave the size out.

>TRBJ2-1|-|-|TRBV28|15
CASSLYRGRFHEQFF
TGTGCCAGCAGTTTATATCGGGGGCGTTTCCATGAGCAGTTCTTC
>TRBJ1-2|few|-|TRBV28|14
CASRPPQDNYGYTF
TGTGCCAGCAGACCGCCACAGGATAACTATGGCTACACCTTC
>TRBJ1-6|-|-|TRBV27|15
CASKPGLPPNSPLHF
TGTGCCAGCAAACCGGGACTTCCCCCGAATTCACCCCTCCACTTT
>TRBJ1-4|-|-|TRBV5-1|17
CASSRVGRPVANEKLFF
TGCGCCAGCAGCCGCGTCGGAAGGCCGGTGGCTAATGAAAAACTGTTTTTT
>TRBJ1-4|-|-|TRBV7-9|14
CASSPVFANEKLFF
TGTGCCAGCAGCCCAGTGTTCGCTAATGAAAAACTGTTTTTT
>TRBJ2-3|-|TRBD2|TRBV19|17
CASSTPKSGRSADTQYF
TGTGCCAGTAGTACTCCCAAGAGCGGGAGATCAGCAGATACGCAGTATTTT
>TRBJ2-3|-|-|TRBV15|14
CATSRDRAADTQYF
TGTGCCACCAGCAGAGATAGAGCCGCAGATACGCAGTATTTT
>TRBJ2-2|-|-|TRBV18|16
CASSLDRRANTGELFF
TGTGCCAGCTCTCTGGACAGACGGGCGAACACCGGGGAGCTGTTTTTT
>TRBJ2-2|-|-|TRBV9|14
CASSVVEHTGELFF
TGTGCCAGCAGCGTAGTAGAGCACACCGGGGAGCTGTTTTTT
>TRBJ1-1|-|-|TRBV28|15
CASSSAGHENTEAFF
TGTGCCAGCAGTTCCGCGGGACACGAGAACACTGAAGCTTTCTTT
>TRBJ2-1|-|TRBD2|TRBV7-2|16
CASSLVWSGRSDEQFF
TGTGCCAGCAGCTTAGTGTGGAGCGGGAGGTCTGATGAGCAGTTCTTC